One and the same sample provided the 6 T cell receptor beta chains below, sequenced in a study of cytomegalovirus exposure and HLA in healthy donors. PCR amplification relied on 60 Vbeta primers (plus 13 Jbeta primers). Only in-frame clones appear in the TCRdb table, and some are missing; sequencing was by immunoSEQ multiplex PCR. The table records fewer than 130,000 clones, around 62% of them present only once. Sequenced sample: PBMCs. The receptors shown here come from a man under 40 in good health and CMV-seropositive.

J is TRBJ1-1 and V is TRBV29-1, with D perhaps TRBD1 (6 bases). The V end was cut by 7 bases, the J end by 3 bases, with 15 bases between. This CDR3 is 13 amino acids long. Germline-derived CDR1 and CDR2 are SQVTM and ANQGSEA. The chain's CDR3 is CSGPGHTYTEAFF. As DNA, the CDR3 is TGCAGCGGGCCGGGACATACGTACACTGAAGCTTTCTTT.

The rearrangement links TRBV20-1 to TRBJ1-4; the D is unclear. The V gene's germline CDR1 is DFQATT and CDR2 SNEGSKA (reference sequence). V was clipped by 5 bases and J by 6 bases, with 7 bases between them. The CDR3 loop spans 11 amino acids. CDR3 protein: CSAFRDEKLFF. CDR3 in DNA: TGCAGTGCTTTCCGGGATGAAAAACTGTTTTTT.

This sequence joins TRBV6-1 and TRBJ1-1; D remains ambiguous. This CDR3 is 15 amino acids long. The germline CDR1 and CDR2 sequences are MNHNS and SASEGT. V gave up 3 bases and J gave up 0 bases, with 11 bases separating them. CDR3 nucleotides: TGTGCCAGCAGTGAGGGGAGGGATATGAACACTGAAGCTTTCTTT. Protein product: CASSEGRDMNTEAFF.

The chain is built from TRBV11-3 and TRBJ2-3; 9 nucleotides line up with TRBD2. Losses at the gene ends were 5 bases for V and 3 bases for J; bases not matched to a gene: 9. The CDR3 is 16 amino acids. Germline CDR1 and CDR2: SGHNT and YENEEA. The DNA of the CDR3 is TGTGCCAGCAGCACCCCCGGGCGGGGGGGAACAGATACGCAGTATTTT. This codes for CASSTPGRGGTDTQYF.

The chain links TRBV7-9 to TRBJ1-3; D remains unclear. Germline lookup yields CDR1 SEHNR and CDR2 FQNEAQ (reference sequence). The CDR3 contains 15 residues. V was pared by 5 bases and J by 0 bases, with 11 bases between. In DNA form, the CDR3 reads TGTGCCAGCAGCCCCGTAGGAGTCTCTGGAAACACCATATATTTT. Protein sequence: CASSPVGVSGNTIYF.

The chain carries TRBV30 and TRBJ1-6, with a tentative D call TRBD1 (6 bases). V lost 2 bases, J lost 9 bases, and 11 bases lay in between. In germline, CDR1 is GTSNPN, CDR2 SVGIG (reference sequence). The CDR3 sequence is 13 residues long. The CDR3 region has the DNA TGTGCCTGGAGTTCGGGGGGCGTTTCACCCCTCCACTTT. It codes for CAWSSGGVSPLHF.